Below are 15 T cell receptor beta chains sequenced from a single sample in a study of shared clonotypes between healthy human individuals (dated by TCRdb to the early 2020s). Library generation was performed with the immunoSEQ multiplex PCR assay. TCRdb holds this immuneACCESS table with in-frame rearrangements only. Some clones are missing; in checked studies, unresolved V genes explain under half, and the rest has no known cause. This sample is represented by hundreds of thousands of clones; approximately 79% of them were singletons. The top ten clonotypes cover 1.5% to 2% of the sample. Sequencing was done on a sample of memory CD4+ T cells sorted from blood. According to the study, the label for this sample's cell subset or site signals: CD45RA-negative fraction. All receptors come from a woman in her twenties or thirties in good health.

The chain couples TRBV6-1 to TRBJ1-5; D unclear. The CDR3 extends over 12 amino acids. Germline V gene data show CDR1 as MNHNS and CDR2 as SASEGT. Trimming pared 4 bases from V and 9 bases from J, leaving 10 bases between. CDR3 DNA: TGTGCCAGCAGTGCCCCAGGCACGCCCCAGCATTTT. As protein: CASSAPGTPQHF.

V and J are TRBV7-2 and TRBJ2-3; D not certain. Germline V gives CDR1 SGHTA, CDR2 FQGNSA. CDR3 size: 14 residues. Trimming pared 1 base from V and 2 bases from J, leaving 7 bases between. CDR3 residues: CASSLGHITDTQYF. CDR3 DNA sequence: TGTGCCAGCAGCTTAGGACATATCACAGATACGCAGTATTTT.

This CDR3 reads CASSESQGRGQPQHF. In DNA form, the CDR3 reads TGTGCCAGCAGTGAGAGTCAGGGGCGCGGCCAGCCCCAGCATTTT. The rearrangement joins TRBV25-1 to TRBJ1-5, with D tentatively TRBD1 (6 bases). The CDR3 runs to 15 residues. CDR1 and CDR2 (germline): MGHDK, SYGVNS. The germline V and J ends were trimmed by 3 bases and 7 bases, with 16 bases remaining between them.

The chain uses TRBV29-1 and TRBJ2-7; TRBD1 aligns across 7 bases. Germline lookup yields CDR1 SQVTM and CDR2 ANQGSEA. CDR3 length equals 12 residues. Germline trimming cut 8 bases from V and 1 base from J; bases unmatched to any gene: 5. CDR3 in DNA: TGCAGCATTCGGGACAGTTCCTACGAGCAGTACTTC. Encoded protein: CSIRDSSYEQYF.

This clone was counted many times. The chain couples TRBV2 to TRBJ2-1; 12 bases align to TRBD2. This CDR3 is 14 amino acids long. With V trimmed by 7 bases and J by 6 bases, 4 bases remained unmatched. CDR1 is SNHLY and CDR2 is FYNNEI in the germline V gene. CDR3 bases: TGTGCCAGCAAACGACTAGCGGGAGTCAATGAGCAGTTCTTC. This codes for CASKRLAGVNEQFF. Together with reference TRBV2 and TRBJ2-1, the CDR3 gives the full variable domain: EPEVTQTPSHQVTQMGQEVILRCVPISNHLYFYWYRQILGQKVEFLVSFYNNEISEKSEIFDDQFSVERPDGSNFTLKIRSTKLEDSAMYFCASKRLAGVNEQFFGPGTRLTVL.

This sequence joins TRBV9 and TRBJ1-4; D perhaps matches TRBD1 (6 bases). The CDR3 has 16 residues. Germline V gives CDR1 SGDLS, CDR2 YYNGEE. V was cut by 0 bases and J by 0 bases, with 9 bases left in between. CDR3 bases: TGTGCCAGCAGCGTAGCTGACAGGCCAACTAATGAAAAACTGTTTTTT. Encoded protein: CASSVADRPTNEKLFF.

This chain uses TRBV27 with TRBJ2-2; tentative D call: TRBD2 (6 bases). V was cut by 11 bases and J by 6 bases, with 22 bases left in between. The length of the CDR3 is 15 residues. From germline, CDR1 is MNHEY and CDR2 SMNVEV (reference sequence). CDR3 region: CASRPGRGVPGELFF. The CDR3 nucleotides are TGTGCCTCGAGACCGGGACGCGGGGTCCCCGGGGAGCTGTTTTTT.

The chain is built from TRBV2 and TRBJ1-2, with D tentatively TRBD1 (6 bases). The ends were cut back, 2 bases at V and 4 bases at J, with 8 bases in the middle. Germline CDR1 is SNHLY and CDR2 is FYNNEI. The CDR3 consists of 13 residues. The CDR3 is CASSETGTYGYTF. CDR3 bases: TGTGCCAGCAGTGAAACAGGGACCTATGGCTACACCTTC.

This chain uses TRBV7-6 with TRBJ2-3; the match to TRBD1 covers 11 bases. This CDR3 contains 17 residues. Germline trimming cut 5 bases from V and 1 base from J; bases unmatched to any gene: 8. Germline V lookup: CDR1 SGHVS, CDR2 FNYEAQ. In DNA form, the CDR3 reads TGTGCCAGCAGCCGGGACAGGGGGGGAAGGGGCACAGATACGCAGTATTTT. Translating it yields CASSRDRGGRGTDTQYF.

The chain combines TRBV10-3 with TRBJ1-1; possibly TRBD1 for D (6 bases). CDR3 size: 14 residues. Germline-derived CDR1 and CDR2 are ENHRY and SYGVKD. Trimming shortened V by 5 bases and J by 1 base, and 11 bases separated the two germline ends. CDR3 in amino acids: CAISPRDKNTEAFF. DNA for the CDR3: TGTGCCATCAGTCCCCGGGACAAGAACACTGAAGCTTTCTTT.

This clone has a single count. This sequence joins TRBV11-2 and TRBJ2-1; the match to TRBD1 covers 12 bases. V shed 4 bases, J shed 6 bases, and the junction held 13 bases outside the gene matches. Germline CDR1 SGHAT, CDR2 FQNNGV. CDR3 size: 18 residues. CDR3: CASSSGQGAAGGPNEQFF. The CDR3 bases are TGTGCCAGCAGCTCGGGACAGGGGGCAGCGGGAGGGCCCAATGAGCAGTTCTTC.

The CDR3 here is CASSIYGTGELFF. DNA for the CDR3: TGTGCCAGTAGTATTTACGGCACCGGGGAGCTGTTTTTT. The chain couples TRBV19 to TRBJ2-2; D unclear. The germline gives CDR1 LNHDA, CDR2 SQIVND (reference sequence). V dropped 3 bases and J dropped 4 bases, with 6 bases sitting between them. The CDR3 totals 13 residues.

This clone has just one count. The gene calls are TRBV28 and TRBJ2-1; D unclear. Germline V lookup: CDR1 MDHEN, CDR2 SYDVKM. V lost 4 bases and J lost 8, with 9 bases in between. This CDR3 is built from 12 residues. The CDR3 is CASSSNLHEQFF. The CDR3 DNA is TGTGCCAGCAGTTCCAACCTCCATGAGCAGTTCTTC.

This chain joins TRBV6-6 and TRBJ1-5, with D unresolved. Germline values: CDR1 MNHNY, CDR2 SVGAGI (reference sequence). CDR3 length: 14 residues. The germline V and J ends were trimmed by 10 bases and 0 bases, with 13 bases remaining between them. CDR3 bases: TGTGCCACCTCTAAGCCTGATAGCAATCAGCCCCAGCATTTT. Its protein is CATSKPDSNQPQHF.

This clone was counted only a few times. The rearrangement links TRBV2 to TRBJ2-6, with 11 bases aligning to TRBD1. Germline V lookup: CDR1 SNHLY, CDR2 FYNNEI. V shed 6 bases and J 0 bases; nucleotides not matched to a gene: 7. This CDR3 comprises 18 residues. The CDR3 reads CASRGQGASSSGANVLTF. The CDR3 nucleotides read TGTGCCAGCAGAGGACAGGGGGCTTCTTCCTCTGGGGCCAACGTCCTGACTTTC.